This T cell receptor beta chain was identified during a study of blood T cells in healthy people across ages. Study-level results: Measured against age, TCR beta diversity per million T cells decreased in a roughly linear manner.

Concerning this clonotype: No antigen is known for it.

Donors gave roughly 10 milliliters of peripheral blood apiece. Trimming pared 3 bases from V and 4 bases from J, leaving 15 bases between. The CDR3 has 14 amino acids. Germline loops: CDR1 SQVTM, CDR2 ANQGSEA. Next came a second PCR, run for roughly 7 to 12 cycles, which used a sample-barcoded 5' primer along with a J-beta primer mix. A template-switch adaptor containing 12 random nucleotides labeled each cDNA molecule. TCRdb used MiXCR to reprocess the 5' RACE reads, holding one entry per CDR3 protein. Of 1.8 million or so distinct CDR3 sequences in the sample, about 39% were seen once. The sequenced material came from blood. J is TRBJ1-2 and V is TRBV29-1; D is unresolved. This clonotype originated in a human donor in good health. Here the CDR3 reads CSVDTGAVGYGYTF. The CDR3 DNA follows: TGCAGCGTTGATACGGGCGCCGTGGGCTATGGCTACACCTTC.